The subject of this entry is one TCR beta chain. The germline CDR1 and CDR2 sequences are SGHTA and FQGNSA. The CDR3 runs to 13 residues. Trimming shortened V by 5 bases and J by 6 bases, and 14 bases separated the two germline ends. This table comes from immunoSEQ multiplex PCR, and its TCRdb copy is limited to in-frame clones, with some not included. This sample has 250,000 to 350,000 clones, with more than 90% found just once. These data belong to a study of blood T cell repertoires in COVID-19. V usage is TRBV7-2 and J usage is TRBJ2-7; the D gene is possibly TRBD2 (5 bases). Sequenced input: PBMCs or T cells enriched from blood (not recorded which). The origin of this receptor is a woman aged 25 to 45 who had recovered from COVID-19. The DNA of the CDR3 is TGTGCCAGCAGCCCCCGGGCGGGCTCCGAGCAGTACTTC. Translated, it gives CASSPRAGSEQYF.